The 11 T cell receptor beta chains presented below share a single source sample, sequenced in a study of T cell responses to AZD1222 COVID-19 vaccine. This table comes from immunoSEQ multiplex PCR, and its TCRdb copy is limited to in-frame clones, with some not included. In the table there are roughly 150,000 clones, more than 75% of which are singletons. This material consisted of peripheral blood, taken 28 days after the second AZD1222 dose. Every receptor here comes from an adult who received the AZD1222 COVID-19 vaccine.

This chain links TRBV6-5 with TRBJ2-4; 7 positions match TRBD1. Germline CDR1 reads MNHEY; CDR2 reads SVGAGI. V trimming: 3 bases; J trimming: 6 bases; junction bases outside the gene matches: 5. The CDR3 sequence is 14 residues long. The CDR3 region is CASSYNRGGNIQYF. In DNA, the CDR3 is TGTGCCAGCAGTTATAACAGGGGTGGAAACATTCAGTACTTC.

The J gene is TRBJ1-3, the V gene TRBV20-1; no firm D call. V was shortened by 0 bases and J by 8 bases, with 5 bases between the two germline ends. Germline V lookup: CDR1 DFQATT, CDR2 SNEGSKA (reference sequence). This CDR3 contains 11 residues. The DNA for the CDR3 is TGCAGTGCTAGAGATCGGCACACCATATATTTT. Protein product: CSARDRHTIYF.

The CDR3 protein is CASSPGGNTIYF. In DNA, the CDR3 is TGTGCCAGCAGCCCAGGTGGAAACACCATATATTTT. This rearrangement joins TRBV7-3 to TRBJ1-3; D call uncertain. CDR1 and CDR2 (germline): SGHTA, FQGTGA. V gave up 5 bases and J gave up 3 bases, with 5 bases separating them. This CDR3 contains 12 residues.

The chain combines TRBV4-2 with TRBJ2-1, with 11 bases identical to TRBD1. The J segment lost 8 bases and the V segment lost 2 bases, leaving 5 bases of the junction unmatched. The CDR3 sequence is 15 residues long. The V gene's germline CDR1 is LGHNA and CDR2 YNFKEQ. CDR3 in amino acids: CASSQWTGGSDEQFF. CDR3 nucleotides: TGTGCCAGCAGCCAATGGACAGGGGGCTCGGATGAGCAGTTCTTC.

V and J are TRBV18 and TRBJ2-2, with D maybe TRBD2 (5 bases). In germline, CDR1 is KGHSH, CDR2 LQKENI. Trimming removed 3 bases from V and 4 bases from J, with 12 bases in between. The CDR3 runs 15 residues. DNA for the CDR3: TGTGCCAGCTCACCGGAGGATGATACCACCGGGGAGCTGTTTTTT. Encoded protein: CASSPEDDTTGELFF.

V and J are TRBV7-2 and TRBJ1-6; D not resolved. CDR1 and CDR2 from the germline V gene are SGHTA and FQGNSA. The CDR3 is made up of 14 amino acids. Trimming removed 3 bases at V and 7 bases at J, with 10 bases between. CDR3 residues: CASSFFLPNSPLHF. CDR3 bases: TGTGCCAGCAGCTTCTTTTTACCAAATTCACCCCTCCACTTT.

The V and J genes are TRBV5-1 and TRBJ2-2, with unresolved D. CDR1 and CDR2 from the germline V gene are SGHRS and YFSETQ. CDR3 length equals 15 residues. V was trimmed by 4 bases and J by 2 bases, leaving 12 bases between them. Here the CDR3 DNA reads TGCGCCAGCAGCCCTCAGGACGGAAACACCGGGGAGCTGTTTTTT. Residues: CASSPQDGNTGELFF.

The chain has TRBV6-1 and TRBJ2-7, with D possibly matching TRBD1 (5 bases). This CDR3 has 16 residues. Germline CDR1 MNHNS, CDR2 SASEGT. V lost 1 base and J lost 6, with 19 bases in between. The CDR3 nucleotides are TGTGCCAGCAGTGAAGTAGACTGGGGAAGAAGGGGCGAGCAGTACTTC. This codes for CASSEVDWGRRGEQYF.

This sequence joins TRBV2 and TRBJ1-5; TRBD1 matches at 8 bases. Germline-derived CDR1 and CDR2 are SNHLY and FYNNEI. The CDR3 is 14 amino acids. Losses at the gene ends were 8 bases for V and 3 bases for J; bases not matched to a gene: 6. The CDR3 here is CASQQGVVNQPQHF. CDR3 DNA: TGTGCCAGCCAACAGGGGGTGGTCAATCAGCCCCAGCATTTT.

This clone was counted once. This chain uses TRBV12-3 or TRBV12-4 with TRBJ1-4; tentatively, D is TRBD1 (5 bases). The CDR3 has 13 amino acids. The V and J ends lost 6 bases and 8 bases respectively, with 13 bases between them. The CDR3 is CASRRTPDEKLFF. CDR3 DNA sequence: TGTGCCAGCAGAAGGACACCCGACGAAAAACTGTTTTTT.

V gene TRBV5-4 combines with J gene TRBJ2-6; possibly TRBD1 for D (6 bases). Germline lookup yields CDR1 SGHNT and CDR2 YYREEE (reference sequence). This CDR3 has 16 amino acids. Trimming pared 4 bases from V and 4 bases from J, leaving 15 bases between. CDR3 sequence: CASSSKQGAGANVLTF. In DNA form, the CDR3 reads TGTGCCAGCAGCAGCAAACAGGGTGCCGGGGCCAACGTCCTGACTTTC. Drawing the rest from reference TRBV5-4 and TRBJ2-6, the complete variable domain is ETGVTQSPTHLIKTRGQQVTLRCSSQSGHNTVSWYQQALGQGPQFIFQYYREEENGRGNFPPRFSGLQFPNYSSELNVNALELDDSALYLCASSSKQGAGANVLTFGAGSRLTVL.